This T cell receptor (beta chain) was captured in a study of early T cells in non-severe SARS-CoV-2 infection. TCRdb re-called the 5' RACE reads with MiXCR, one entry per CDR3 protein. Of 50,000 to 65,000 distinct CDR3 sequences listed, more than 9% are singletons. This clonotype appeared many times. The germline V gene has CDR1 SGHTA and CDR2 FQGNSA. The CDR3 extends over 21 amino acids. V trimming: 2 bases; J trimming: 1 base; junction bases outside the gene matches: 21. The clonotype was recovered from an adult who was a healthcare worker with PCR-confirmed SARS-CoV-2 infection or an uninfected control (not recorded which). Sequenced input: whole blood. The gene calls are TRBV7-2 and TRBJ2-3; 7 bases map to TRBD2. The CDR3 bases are TGTGCCAGCAGCTTAAGTTTCCCAGCGGGGAAATATTCCGTGGGCACAGATACGCAGTATTTT. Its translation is CASSLSFPAGKYSVGTDTQYF.